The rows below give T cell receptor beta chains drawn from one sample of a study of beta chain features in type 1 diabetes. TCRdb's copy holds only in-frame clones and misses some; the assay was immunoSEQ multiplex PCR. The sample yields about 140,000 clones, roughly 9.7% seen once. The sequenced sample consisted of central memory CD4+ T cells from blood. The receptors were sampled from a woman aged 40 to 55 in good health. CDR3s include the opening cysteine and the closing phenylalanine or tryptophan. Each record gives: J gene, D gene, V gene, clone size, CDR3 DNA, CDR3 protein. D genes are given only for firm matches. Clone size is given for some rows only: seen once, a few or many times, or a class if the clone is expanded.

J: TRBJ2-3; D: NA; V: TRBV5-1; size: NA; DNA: TGCGCCAGTAGACATCCTAGCACAGATACGCAGTATTTT; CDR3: CASRHPSTDTQYF
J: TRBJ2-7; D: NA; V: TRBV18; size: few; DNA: TGTGCCAGCTCACCACCCGGCGCGGGCTTTGAGCAGTACTTC; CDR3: CASSPPGAGFEQYF
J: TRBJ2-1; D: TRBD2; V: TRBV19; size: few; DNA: TGTGCCAGCTCGGGACTAGCCTCCGGTGAGCAGTTCTTC; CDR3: CASSGLASGEQFF
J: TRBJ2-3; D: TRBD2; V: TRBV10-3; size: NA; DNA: TGTGCCATCTCTTCCGGGTCTAGCGGACCAGATACGCAGTATTTT; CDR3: CAISSGSSGPDTQYF
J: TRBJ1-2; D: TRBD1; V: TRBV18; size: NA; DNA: TGTGCCAGCTCACCACGGGACAGAGACTATGGCTACACCTTC; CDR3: CASSPRDRDYGYTF
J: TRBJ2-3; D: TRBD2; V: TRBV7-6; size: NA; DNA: TGTGCCAGCAGCCCAAGAACTAGCGGGGGGATAGATACGCAGTATTTT; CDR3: CASSPRTSGGIDTQYF
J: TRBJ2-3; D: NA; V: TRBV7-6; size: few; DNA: TGTGCCAGCAGCCCTCGCACAGATACGCAGTATTTT; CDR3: CASSPRTDTQYF
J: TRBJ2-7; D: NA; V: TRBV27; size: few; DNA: TGTGCCAGCAGTTTATACGGGGGGCCGAGCTCCTACGAGCAGTACTTC; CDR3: CASSLYGGPSSYEQYF
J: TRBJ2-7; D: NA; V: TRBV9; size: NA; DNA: TGTGCCAGCAGCGTAGGTCCAGGGTCCTACGAGCAGTACTTC; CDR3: CASSVGPGSYEQYF
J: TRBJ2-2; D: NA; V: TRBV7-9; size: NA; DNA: TGTGCCAGCAGCCCAGGAGGGTCCGGGGAGCTGTTTTTT; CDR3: CASSPGGSGELFF
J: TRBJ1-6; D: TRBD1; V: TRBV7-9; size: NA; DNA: TGTGCCAGCAGCTTACAGGGGGCAGGTTCACCCCTCCACTTT; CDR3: CASSLQGAGSPLHF
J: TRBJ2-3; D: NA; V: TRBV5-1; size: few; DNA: TGCGCCAGCAGCTTGGGACAGGTCACAGATACGCAGTATTTT; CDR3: CASSLGQVTDTQYF
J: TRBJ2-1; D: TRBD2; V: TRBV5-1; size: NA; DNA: TGCGCCAGCAGCTTGGGGGCGGGGACTAGCGGTGGTGAGCAGTTCTTC; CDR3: CASSLGAGTSGGEQFF
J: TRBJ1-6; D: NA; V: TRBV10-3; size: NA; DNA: TGTGCCATCAGCACCTCCGACAGCTGGAATTCACCCCTCCACTTT; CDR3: CAISTSDSWNSPLHF
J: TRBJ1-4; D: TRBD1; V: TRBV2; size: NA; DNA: TGTGCCAGCAGTGAAGCGCGGACAGGGAATGAAAAACTGTTTTTT; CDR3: CASSEARTGNEKLFF
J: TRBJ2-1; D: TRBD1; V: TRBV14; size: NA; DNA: TGTGCCAGCAGCCTTTCAGGGGGTCGGAATGAGCAGTTCTTC; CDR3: CASSLSGGRNEQFF
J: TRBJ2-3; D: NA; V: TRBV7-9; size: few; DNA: TGTGCCAGCAGCTTATCGTGGGAGGATAGGTATTTT; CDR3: CASSLSWEDRYF
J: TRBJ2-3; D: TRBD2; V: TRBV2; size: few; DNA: TGTGCCAGCAGGCCATTAACTAGCGGGGGGGCCCATACGCAGTATTTT; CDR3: CASRPLTSGGAHTQYF
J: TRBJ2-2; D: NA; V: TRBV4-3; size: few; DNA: TGCGCCAGCAGCCAAGAAAACTACAGGTCCACCGGGGAGCTGTTTTTT; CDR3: CASSQENYRSTGELFF
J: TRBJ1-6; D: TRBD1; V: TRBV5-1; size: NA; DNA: TGCGCCAGCAGCTTGGGGACAGGGGGCAGTAATTCACCCCTCCACTTT; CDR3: CASSLGTGGSNSPLHF
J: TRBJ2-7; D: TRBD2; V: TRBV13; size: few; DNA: TGTGCCAGCAGCTCAACCTGGACTAGCGGGGTTGCCGGTGAGCAGTACTTC; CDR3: CASSSTWTSGVAGEQYF
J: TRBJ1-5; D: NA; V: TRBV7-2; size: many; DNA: TGTGCCAGCAGCCCTGGGAGGGGCAATCAGCCCCAGCATTTT; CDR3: CASSPGRGNQPQHF
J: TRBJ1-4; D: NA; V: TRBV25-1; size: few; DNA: TGTGCCAGCAGCCGCACTGGGGGGAGTAATGAAAAACTGTTTTTT; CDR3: CASSRTGGSNEKLFF
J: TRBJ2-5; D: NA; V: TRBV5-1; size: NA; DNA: TGCGCCAGCAGCTTGATCGGACAGCTCGGGGAGACCCAGTACTTC; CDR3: CASSLIGQLGETQYF
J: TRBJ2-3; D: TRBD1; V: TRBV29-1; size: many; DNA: TGCAGCGTCGCGACCGGGACAGGGAACCCAGATACGCAGTATTTT; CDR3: CSVATGTGNPDTQYF
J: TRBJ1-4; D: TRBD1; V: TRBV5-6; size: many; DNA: TGTGCCAGCAGCTTGTTGGGACAGGGTCCTAATGAAAAACTGTTTTTT; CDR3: CASSLLGQGPNEKLFF
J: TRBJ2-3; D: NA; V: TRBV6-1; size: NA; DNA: TGTGCCAGCAGACTGGCGACAGCGGGCGGAGATACGCAGTATTTT; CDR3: CASRLATAGGDTQYF